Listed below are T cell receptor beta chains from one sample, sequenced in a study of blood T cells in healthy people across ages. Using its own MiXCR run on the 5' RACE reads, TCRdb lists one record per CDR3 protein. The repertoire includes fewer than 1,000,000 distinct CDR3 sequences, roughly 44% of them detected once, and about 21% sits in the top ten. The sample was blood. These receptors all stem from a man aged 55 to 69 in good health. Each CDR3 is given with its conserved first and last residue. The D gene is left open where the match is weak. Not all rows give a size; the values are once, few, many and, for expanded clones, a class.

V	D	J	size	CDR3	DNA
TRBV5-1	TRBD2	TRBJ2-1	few	CASSLDSGGAYEQFF	TGCGCCAGCAGCTTGGATAGCGGGGGGGCTTATGAGCAGTTCTTC
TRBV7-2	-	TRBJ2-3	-	CASSLGVNEDTQYF	TGTGCCAGCAGCTTAGGGGTCAATGAAGATACGCAGTATTTT
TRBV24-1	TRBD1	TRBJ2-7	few	CATSDPRQGSYEQYF	TGTGCCACCAGTGACCCCAGACAGGGTTCCTACGAGCAGTACTTC
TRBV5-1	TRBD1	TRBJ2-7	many	CASSSGQGGLYEQYF	TGCGCCAGCAGCTCGGGACAGGGAGGGCTCTACGAGCAGTACTTC
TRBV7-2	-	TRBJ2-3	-	CASSLRVAYTQYF	TGTGCCAGCAGCTTGAGGGTAGCATATACGCAGTATTTT
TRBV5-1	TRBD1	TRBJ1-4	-	CASSSRTGGPEKLFF	TGCGCCAGCAGCTCCCGGACAGGGGGACCGGAAAAACTGTTTTTT
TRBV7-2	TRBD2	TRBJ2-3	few	CASSVAGGPRTDTQYF	TGTGCCAGCAGCGTAGCGGGGGGGCCAAGGACAGATACGCAGTATTTT
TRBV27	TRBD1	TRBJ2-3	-	CASRGTGEGSTDTQYF	TGTGCCAGCAGAGGGACAGGGGAGGGGAGCACAGATACGCAGTATTTT
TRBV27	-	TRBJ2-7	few	CASSYSIGGSYEQYF	TGTGCCAGCAGCTATTCAATTGGTGGCTCCTACGAGCAGTACTTC
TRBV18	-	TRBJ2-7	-	CASSPTNWGSYEQYF	TGTGCCAGCTCACCAACCAACTGGGGCTCCTACGAGCAGTACTTC
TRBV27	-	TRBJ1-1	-	CASSPTGRGTEAFF	TGTGCCAGCAGTCCTACAGGGAGGGGGACTGAAGCTTTCTTT
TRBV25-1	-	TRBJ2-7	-	CASRDWGYEQYF	TGTGCCAGCAGGGATTGGGGCTACGAGCAGTACTTC
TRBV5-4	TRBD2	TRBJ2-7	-	CASSYGGKSSYEQYF	TGTGCCAGCAGCTACGGGGGGAAAAGCTCCTACGAGCAGTACTTC
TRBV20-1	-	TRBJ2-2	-	CSARGGLTGELFF	TGCAGTGCTAGGGGGGGGCTGACCGGGGAGCTGTTTTTT
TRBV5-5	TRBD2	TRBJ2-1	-	CASRGTSGANEQFF	TGTGCCAGCAGAGGGACTAGCGGGGCCAATGAGCAGTTCTTC
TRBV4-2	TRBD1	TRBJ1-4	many	CASSQEQGYGEKLFF	TGTGCCAGCAGCCAAGAACAGGGGTATGGAGAAAAACTGTTTTTT
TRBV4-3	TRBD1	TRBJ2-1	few	CASSPETGGNEQFF	TGCGCCAGCAGCCCCGAGACAGGGGGCAATGAGCAGTTCTTC
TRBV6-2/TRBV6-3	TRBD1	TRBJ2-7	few	CASSTGTGWTEQYF	TGTGCCAGCAGCACCGGGACAGGGTGGACCGAGCAGTACTTC
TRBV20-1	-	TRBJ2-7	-	CSADDLGKGSSYEQYF	TGCAGTGCTGATGACCTGGGGAAGGGGAGCTCCTACGAGCAGTACTTC
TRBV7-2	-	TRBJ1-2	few	CASSSYSGGTGYGYTF	TGTGCCAGCAGCTCTTATTCGGGAGGGACTGGCTATGGCTACACCTTC
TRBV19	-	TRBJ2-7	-	CASSPGQGRLYEQYF	TGTGCCAGTAGTCCGGGACAAGGGCGGCTATACGAGCAGTACTTC
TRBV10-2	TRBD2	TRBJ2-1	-	CASRPSGGEVEQFF	TGCGCCAGCAGACCTAGCGGGGGGGAGGTTGAGCAGTTCTTC
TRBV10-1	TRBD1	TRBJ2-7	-	CASSETGVGDEQYF	TGCGCCAGCAGTGAGACAGGGGTGGGCGACGAGCAGTACTTC
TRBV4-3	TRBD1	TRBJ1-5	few	CASSLTTGGIQPQHF	TGCGCCAGCAGCCTAACGACAGGGGGCATCCAGCCCCAGCATTTT
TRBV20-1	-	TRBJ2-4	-	CSAGAPKKNIQYF	TGCAGTGCAGGAGCGCCAAAGAAAAACATTCAGTACTTC
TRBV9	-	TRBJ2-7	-	CASSVDLSAYEQYF	TGTGCCAGCAGCGTAGACCTAAGTGCCTACGAGCAGTACTTC
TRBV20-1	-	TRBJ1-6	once	CSARGYQSSYNSPLHF	TGCAGTGCTAGAGGCTACCAAAGCTCCTATAATTCACCCCTCCACTTT
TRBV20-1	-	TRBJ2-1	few	CSAIRLGRRPEQFF	TGCAGTGCAATTCGGTTGGGGCGGCGTCCTGAGCAGTTCTTC
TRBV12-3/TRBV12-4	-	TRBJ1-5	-	CASSSNDGQNQPQHF	TGTGCCAGCAGTTCAAATGACGGACAGAATCAGCCCCAGCATTTT
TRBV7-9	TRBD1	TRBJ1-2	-	CASTPTGVNYGYTF	TGTGCCAGCACCCCGACAGGGGTAAACTATGGCTACACCTTC
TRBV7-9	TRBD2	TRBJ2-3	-	CASSPGELASTDTQYF	TGTGCCAGCAGCCCGGGGGAACTAGCGTCCACAGATACGCAGTATTTT
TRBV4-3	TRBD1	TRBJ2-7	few	CASSQEGQGTYEQYF	TGCGCCAGCAGCCAAGAGGGACAGGGGACCTACGAGCAGTACTTC
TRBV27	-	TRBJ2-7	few	CASSFPGTHVWEQYF	TGTGCCAGCAGTTTCCCCGGGACACATGTATGGGAGCAGTACTTC
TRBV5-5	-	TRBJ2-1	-	CATRRGEWDEQFF	TGTGCCACTCGGAGGGGCGAGTGGGATGAGCAGTTCTTC
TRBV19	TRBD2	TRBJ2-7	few	CASSSHGLADYEQYF	TGTGCCAGTAGCAGCCACGGACTAGCGGACTACGAGCAGTACTTC
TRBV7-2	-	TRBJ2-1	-	CASSFWGIEQFF	TGTGCCAGCAGCTTTTGGGGCATTGAGCAGTTCTTC
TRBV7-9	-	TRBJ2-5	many	CASSLETKAQETQYF	TGTGCCAGCAGCTTAGAAACCAAAGCACAAGAGACCCAGTACTTC
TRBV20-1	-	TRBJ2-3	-	CSARDLGGRTDTQYF	TGCAGTGCTAGAGATCTGGGCGGACGCACAGATACGCAGTATTTT
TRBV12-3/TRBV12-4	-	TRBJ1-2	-	CASSPTREHGYTF	TGTGCCAGCAGTCCCACACGGGAGCATGGCTACACCTTC
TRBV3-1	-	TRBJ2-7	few	CASSQGLNYEQYF	TGTGCCAGCAGCCAAGGCCTCAACTACGAGCAGTACTTC
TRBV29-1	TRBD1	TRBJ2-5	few	CSVPQGVQETQYF	TGCAGCGTTCCTCAGGGGGTCCAAGAGACCCAGTACTTC
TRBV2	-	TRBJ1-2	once	CAGSPPGSNYGYTF	TGTGCCGGCAGTCCCCCGGGGTCAAACTATGGCTACACCTTC
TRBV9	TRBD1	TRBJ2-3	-	CANPKEGASTDTQYF	TGTGCCAACCCGAAAGAGGGGGCTAGCACAGATACGCAGTATTTT
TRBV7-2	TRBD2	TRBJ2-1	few	CASSSLLAGRSNEQFF	TGTGCCAGCAGCTCACTACTAGCGGGGAGGAGCAATGAGCAGTTCTTC
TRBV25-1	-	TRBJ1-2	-	CASSESYIQANYGYTF	TGTGCCAGCAGTGAATCGTATATACAAGCTAACTATGGCTACACCTTC
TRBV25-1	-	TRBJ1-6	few	CASSEQKSPLHF	TGTGCCAGCAGTGAACAGAAATCGCCCCTCCACTTT
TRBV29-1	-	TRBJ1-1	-	CSVAPPNTEAFF	TGCAGCGTTGCCCCGCCAAACACTGAAGCTTTCTTT
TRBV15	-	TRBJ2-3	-	CATSIDRSGDTQYF	TGTGCCACCAGCATCGACAGGTCCGGTGATACGCAGTATTTT